This entry concerns a single T cell receptor beta chain. Its antigen is currently unknown. The data derive from a study of cytomegalovirus exposure and HLA in healthy donors. General observations from the study: It was 160 or so TCR beta chains that were listed as cytomegalovirus-associated.

13 Jbeta primers and 60 Vbeta primers were used for the PCR. The repertoire was sequenced with immunoSEQ multiplex PCR; TCRdb's copy has only in-frame clones and lacks some. The repertoire holds 200,000 to 250,000 clones, with about 83% as singletons. The J segment lost 5 bases and the V segment lost 4 bases, leaving 12 bases of the junction unmatched. Germline assignment: CDR1 MDHEN and CDR2 SYDVKM. The CDR3 consists of 16 residues. The gene calls are TRBV28 and TRBJ2-5; 8 bases align to TRBD1. The sequence came from a human donor in good health. The sequenced sample was PBMCs. CDR3: CASSSPRTGTGETQYF. The CDR3 bases are TGTGCCAGCAGTTCCCCCCGGACAGGGACCGGGGAGACCCAGTACTTC.